Listed here are 5 T cell receptor beta chains from one sample, sequenced in a study of sequential checkpoint blockade in melanoma. Specified treatment: randomized to nivolumab then ipilimumab (arm A) or the reverse (arm B). The repertoire was sequenced with immunoSEQ multiplex PCR; TCRdb's copy has only in-frame clones and lacks some. The sample has about 5,300 clones, less than 75% seen once. The sample here was CD8+ T cells sorted from blood (inferred from file names), taken from a patient given nivolumab and ipilimumab in sequence. These receptors all stem from a human donor with melanoma.

About this clone itself: Compared with germline, one end of the junction differs, possibly owing to a read error. CDR3 sequence reads: CASSPRTGGSEKLFF. The CDR3 DNA sequence: TGTGCCAGCAGCCCCCGGACAGGGGGCAGTGAAAAGCTGTTTTTT. J is TRBJ1-4 and V is TRBV9; 11 positions agree with TRBD1. Germline V gene lookup returns CDR1 SGDLS and CDR2 YYNGEE. The CDR3 is made up of 15 amino acids.

The CDR3 DNA sequence: TGTGCCAGCAGCCTCGCGGGGGGAAATCAGCCCCAGCATTTT. Protein product: CASSLAGGNQPQHF. The rearrangement uses TRBV7-2 and TRBJ1-5; a possible D gene is TRBD1 (5 bases). The CDR3 loop spans 14 amino acids. Germline V gene data show CDR1 as SGHTA and CDR2 as FQGNSA. Trimming left V 5 bases short and J 4 bases short, with 12 bases between.

V usage is TRBV9 and J usage is TRBJ2-3, with 12 bases lining up with TRBD2. V shed 3 bases, J shed 2 bases, and the junction held 7 bases outside the gene matches. The CDR3 runs to 17 residues. Germline lookup yields CDR1 SGDLS and CDR2 YYNGEE. CDR3 residues: CASSGRTSGISTDTQYF. DNA of the CDR3: TGTGCCAGCAGCGGGAGGACTAGCGGGATATCCACAGATACGCAGTATTTT.

The genes are TRBV19 and TRBJ2-7; D perhaps matches TRBD1 (6 bases). The CDR3 has 13 residues. Germline values: CDR1 LNHDA, CDR2 SQIVND (reference sequence). Trimming removed 3 bases from V and 1 base from J, with 7 bases in between. The DNA for the CDR3 is TGTGCCAGTAGTATCGGACAGTCCTACGAGCAGTACTTC. Its translation: CASSIGQSYEQYF.

The CDR3 region has the DNA TGCGCCAGCAGCCAAGACCTGGAGGGACAGGGTTATTTCGATACGCAGTATTTT. Its protein product is CASSQDLEGQGYFDTQYF. The gene calls are TRBV4-3 and TRBJ2-3, with 9 bases that match TRBD1. From germline, CDR1 is LGHNA and CDR2 YSLEER. The CDR3 extends over 18 amino acids. V shed 0 bases and J 6 bases; nucleotides not matched to a gene: 13.